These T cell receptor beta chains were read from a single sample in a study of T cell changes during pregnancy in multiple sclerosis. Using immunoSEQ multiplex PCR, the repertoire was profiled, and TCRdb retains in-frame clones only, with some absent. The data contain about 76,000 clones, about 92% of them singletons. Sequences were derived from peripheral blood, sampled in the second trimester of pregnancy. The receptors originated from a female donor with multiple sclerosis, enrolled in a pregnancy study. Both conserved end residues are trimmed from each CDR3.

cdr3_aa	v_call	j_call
ASSPGLAGYYEQY	TRBV6-5	TRBJ2-7
ASRRMDSMGDTQY	TRBV2	TRBJ2-3
ASSLDRDYGYT	TRBV5-6	TRBJ1-2
ASSLGQGQVGELF	TRBV6-6	TRBJ2-2
SANNNYGYT	TRBV20-1	TRBJ1-2
ASSGLTGELSYNEQF	TRBV9	TRBJ2-1
SVQQGGVGTEAF	TRBV29-1	TRBJ1-1
ASSSSSVWGPNSNQPQH	TRBV7-2	TRBJ1-5
ASSPLNQPQH	TRBV7-9	TRBJ1-5
ASSPSGGNGYT	TRBV18	TRBJ1-2
ASSARTGGFEAF	TRBV6-5	TRBJ1-1
ASRGPLGEQY	TRBV9	TRBJ2-7
ASSLAGGTGVNEQF	TRBV5-1	TRBJ2-1
ASTPSQGIGAEAF	TRBV6-1	TRBJ1-1
ASSLLGGAQETQY	TRBV7-3	TRBJ2-5
ASSVDRGTYGYT	TRBV10-2	TRBJ1-2
ASSYDVGAHYNEQF	TRBV7-2	TRBJ2-1
ASSPREGQGYT	TRBV19	TRBJ1-2
ATSRADRARGYT	TRBV15	TRBJ1-2
ASSAVGGGVGETQY	TRBV25-1	TRBJ2-5
ASSFSPRDYGYT	TRBV27	TRBJ1-2
ASNGGRDSYTDTQY	TRBV5-8	TRBJ2-3
ASSDSAENTEAF	TRBV6-4	TRBJ1-1
ASSYRGLNTEAF	TRBV4-1	TRBJ1-1
ASRPPGGSNEQF	TRBV28	TRBJ2-1
ASSLGGRDYEQY	TRBV5-5	TRBJ2-7
ASRAIEERAHGYT	TRBV2	TRBJ1-2